The count of the clone carrying this TCR beta chain is one. What it binds is unknown. V gave up 6 bases and J gave up 15 bases; unmatched junction bases: 13. This CDR3 contains 15 residues. Germline assignment: CDR1 KGHSH and CDR2 LQKENI. The record originates from a study of shared clonotypes between healthy human individuals. General study points: Sorted-subset sequencing was shown by rarefaction to be incomplete despite large depth. A reduction in generation probabilities was seen for non-shared clonotypes relative to those shared by all four donors.

Clones were read by immunoSEQ multiplex PCR, and TCRdb kept only the in-frame ones, dropping some. The sample lists about 2.4 million clones, over 85% occurring once. The sequence derives from a man between 18 and 35 years old in good health. Some clones in this sample may be carry-over from other donors' samples. The chain employs TRBV18 and TRBJ2-1, with TRBD2 identical over 14 bases. The specimen was naive CD4+ T cells from PBMCs. The subset here: CD45RA+ positively selected. The CDR3 protein is CASSGPSGLAGAAFF. As DNA, the CDR3 is TGTGCCAGCTCTGGACCCTCGGGACTAGCGGGAGCGGCGTTCTTC. The entire variable domain, with the rest obtained from reference TRBV18 and TRBJ2-1, is as follows: NAGVMQNPRHLVRRRGQEARLRCSPMKGHSHVYWYRQLPEEGLKFMVYLQKENIIDESGMPKERFSAEFPKEGPSILRIQQVVRGDSAAYFCASSGPSGLAGAAFFGPGTRLTVL.